The clone carrying this T cell receptor beta chain was recorded at least ten times. Its antigen is still unknown. This record comes from a study of OX40 agonist ivuxolimab in advanced cancers. Whole-study context: Those treated in dose escalation had hepatocellular carcinoma, melanoma, renal cell cancer or head and neck cancer. Study observations and caveats: In CD8+ T cells, expanded clones were on average more numerous than in CD4+.

The CDR3 is 17 amino acids. The V and J ends lost 5 bases and 2 bases respectively, with 18 bases between them. Germline V gene sequence: CDR1 SEHNR, CDR2 FQNEAQ (reference sequence). The protocol was immunoSEQ multiplex PCR, while the TCRdb copy is restricted to in-frame clones and leaves out a portion. The sample has roughly 64,000 clones, around 89% seen once. The source of this sequence is an adult with an advanced solid tumor such as melanoma, head and neck, liver or kidney cancer. The starting material was CD4+ or CD8+ T cells sorted from blood, obtained in a trial of the OX40 agonist ivuxolimab. The genes are TRBV7-9 and TRBJ2-2; the D gene is possibly TRBD2 (6 bases). The CDR3, as DNA: TGTGCCAGCAGCCCCAGAAGCGGGCGACCTAACACCGGGGAGCTGTTTTTT. Protein product: CASSPRSGRPNTGELFF.